Listed below are T cell receptor beta chains from one sample, sequenced in a study of CD8+CD57+ T cells in acquired aplastic anemia. TCRdb reprocessed the reads with MiXCR, giving one entry per CDR3 protein. The data show about 210,000 distinct CDR3 sequences, 34% seen once. Source material: sorted CD4+, CD8+, or CD8+CD57+ T cells (not recorded which) from PBMCs. The receptors shown here come from a human donor in good health, serving as a control. CDR3s include the opening cysteine and the closing phenylalanine or tryptophan. The order of the fields is J gene, CDR3 length, D gene, V gene, clone size, CDR3 protein, CDR3 DNA. A D gene is named only where the DNA matches it firmly. Some rows have no size entry. The others give once, few or many, or a class for an expanded clone.

j_call: TRBJ2-7; cdr3_length: 13; d_call: TRBD2; v_call: TRBV10-3; clone_size: few; cdr3_aa: CAISEPGLAEQYF; cdr3_nt: TGTGCCATCAGTGAGCCGGGACTAGCCGAGCAGTACTTC
j_call: TRBJ1-3; cdr3_length: 14; d_call: NA; v_call: TRBV29-1; clone_size: many; cdr3_aa: CSVAEGQTGNTIYF; cdr3_nt: TGCAGCGTTGCCGAGGGACAAACGGGAAACACCATATATTTT
j_call: TRBJ2-1; cdr3_length: 17; d_call: NA; v_call: TRBV15; clone_size: NA; cdr3_aa: CATSPRVGRYSYNEQFF; cdr3_nt: TGTGCCACCAGCCCCCGGGTGGGCAGGTACTCCTACAATGAGCAGTTCTTC
j_call: TRBJ2-3; cdr3_length: 12; d_call: NA; v_call: TRBV2; clone_size: many; cdr3_aa: CASRDPVNTQYF; cdr3_nt: TGTGCCAGCAGAGACCCGGTGAATACGCAGTATTTT
j_call: TRBJ2-1; cdr3_length: 15; d_call: TRBD2; v_call: TRBV7-3; clone_size: many; cdr3_aa: CASSLLAGTYNEQFF; cdr3_nt: TGTGCCAGCAGCTTACTAGCGGGGACCTACAATGAGCAGTTCTTC
j_call: TRBJ2-7; cdr3_length: 13; d_call: TRBD1; v_call: TRBV5-1; clone_size: many; cdr3_aa: CASSRDRVYEQYF; cdr3_nt: TGCGCCAGCAGCAGGGACAGGGTCTACGAGCAGTACTTC
j_call: TRBJ2-7; cdr3_length: 13; d_call: NA; v_call: TRBV7-2; clone_size: many; cdr3_aa: CASSTRQIYEQYF; cdr3_nt: TGTGCCAGCAGCACTCGACAGATCTACGAGCAGTACTTC
j_call: TRBJ1-2; cdr3_length: 14; d_call: TRBD1; v_call: TRBV10-3; clone_size: many; cdr3_aa: CAISATGPSYGYTF; cdr3_nt: TGTGCCATCAGTGCGACAGGGCCCTCTTATGGCTACACCTTC
j_call: TRBJ2-7; cdr3_length: 14; d_call: TRBD1; v_call: TRBV6-1; clone_size: many; cdr3_aa: CASRLDRSSYEQYF; cdr3_nt: TGTGCCAGCAGACTGGACAGGAGCTCCTACGAGCAGTACTTC
j_call: TRBJ2-3; cdr3_length: 14; d_call: NA; v_call: TRBV4-1; clone_size: many; cdr3_aa: CASSQTETTDTQYF; cdr3_nt: TGCGCCAGCAGCCAAACTGAGACCACAGATACGCAGTATTTT
j_call: TRBJ2-5; cdr3_length: 15; d_call: NA; v_call: TRBV25-1; clone_size: many; cdr3_aa: CASTRRDVSGETQYF; cdr3_nt: TGTGCCAGCACTAGAAGGGACGTCTCCGGGGAGACCCAGTACTTC
j_call: TRBJ1-5; cdr3_length: 18; d_call: TRBD1; v_call: TRBV10-3; clone_size: NA; cdr3_aa: CAISPHEWTGDSNQPQHF; cdr3_nt: TGTGCCATCAGTCCGCATGAGTGGACAGGGGATAGCAATCAGCCCCAGCATTTT
j_call: TRBJ2-1; cdr3_length: 12; d_call: NA; v_call: TRBV4-2; clone_size: few; cdr3_aa: CASSQDVGGLFF; cdr3_nt: TGTGCCAGCAGCCAAGATGTGGGGGGGCTGTTCTTC
j_call: TRBJ2-1; cdr3_length: 11; d_call: NA; v_call: TRBV2; clone_size: many; cdr3_aa: CASKIVNEQFF; cdr3_nt: TGTGCCAGCAAGATCGTGAATGAGCAGTTCTTC
j_call: TRBJ1-6; cdr3_length: 15; d_call: NA; v_call: TRBV5-5; clone_size: many; cdr3_aa: CASSLGSQGYSPLHF; cdr3_nt: TGTGCCAGCAGCTTGGGCTCTCAGGGATATTCACCCCTCCACTTT
j_call: TRBJ2-5; cdr3_length: 13; d_call: NA; v_call: TRBV20-1; clone_size: many; cdr3_aa: CSARDGGMETQYF; cdr3_nt: TGCAGTGCTAGAGATGGGGGGATGGAGACCCAGTACTTC
j_call: TRBJ1-2; cdr3_length: 13; d_call: NA; v_call: TRBV7-9; clone_size: many; cdr3_aa: CASSLGGAYGYTF; cdr3_nt: TGTGCCAGCAGCCTCGGAGGGGCCTATGGCTACACCTTC
j_call: TRBJ2-7; cdr3_length: 13; d_call: NA; v_call: TRBV20-1; clone_size: NA; cdr3_aa: CSAMAALSYEQYF; cdr3_nt: TGCAGTGCTATGGCGGCCCTCTCCTACGAGCAGTACTTC
j_call: TRBJ2-3; cdr3_length: 14; d_call: NA; v_call: TRBV5-5; clone_size: NA; cdr3_aa: CASSPYDPPDTQYF; cdr3_nt: TGTGCCAGCAGCCCCTATGACCCCCCGGATACGCAGTATTTT
j_call: TRBJ2-3; cdr3_length: 15; d_call: TRBD1; v_call: TRBV11-1; clone_size: NA; cdr3_aa: CASSSRDRVTDTQYF; cdr3_nt: TGTGCCAGCAGCTCCCGGGACAGGGTCACAGATACGCAGTATTTT
j_call: TRBJ2-3; cdr3_length: 13; d_call: NA; v_call: TRBV2; clone_size: NA; cdr3_aa: CASSPSYTDTQYF; cdr3_nt: TGTGCCAGCAGCCCTAGTTACACAGATACGCAGTATTTT
j_call: TRBJ1-2; cdr3_length: 17; d_call: TRBD1; v_call: TRBV7-2; clone_size: many; cdr3_aa: CASSSRWGRQGEGGYTF; cdr3_nt: TGTGCCAGCAGCTCCCGGTGGGGCCGACAGGGTGAGGGTGGCTACACCTTC
j_call: TRBJ1-6; cdr3_length: 13; d_call: NA; v_call: TRBV5-5; clone_size: NA; cdr3_aa: CASSLVVNSPLHF; cdr3_nt: TGTGCCAGCAGCTTGGTAGTTAATTCACCCCTCCACTTT
j_call: TRBJ1-4; cdr3_length: 15; d_call: NA; v_call: TRBV12-3/TRBV12-4; clone_size: NA; cdr3_aa: CASTRGGQPHEKLFF; cdr3_nt: TGTGCCAGTACGCGCGGGGGGCAACCTCATGAAAAACTGTTTTTT
j_call: TRBJ2-7; cdr3_length: 14; d_call: TRBD1; v_call: TRBV6-5; clone_size: NA; cdr3_aa: CASSTRGTDYEQYF; cdr3_nt: TGTGCCAGCAGTACCCGAGGGACAGACTACGAGCAGTACTTC
j_call: TRBJ2-3; cdr3_length: 16; d_call: TRBD1; v_call: TRBV4-1; clone_size: NA; cdr3_aa: CASSQVPQGAGDTQYF; cdr3_nt: TGCGCCAGCAGCCAAGTCCCCCAGGGGGCCGGAGATACACAGTATTTT
j_call: TRBJ2-7; cdr3_length: 19; d_call: TRBD2; v_call: TRBV20-1; clone_size: NA; cdr3_aa: CSARDQILAGGLRSNEQYF; cdr3_nt: TGCAGTGCTAGAGATCAAATTCTAGCGGGAGGATTAAGGTCGAACGAGCAGTACTTC
j_call: TRBJ2-3; cdr3_length: 16; d_call: NA; v_call: TRBV18; clone_size: NA; cdr3_aa: CASSQGQLASTDTQYF; cdr3_nt: TGTGCCAGCTCACAAGGACAGCTCGCTAGCACAGATACGCAGTATTTT
j_call: TRBJ1-5; cdr3_length: 14; d_call: NA; v_call: TRBV30; clone_size: few; cdr3_aa: CAGRVSGRNQPQHF; cdr3_nt: TGTGCCGGGAGGGTGTCGGGGCGCAATCAGCCCCAGCATTTT
j_call: TRBJ1-1; cdr3_length: 14; d_call: NA; v_call: TRBV9; clone_size: NA; cdr3_aa: CASSVGAVNTEAFF; cdr3_nt: TGTGCCAGCAGCGTAGGAGCCGTGAACACTGAAGCTTTCTTT
j_call: TRBJ1-3; cdr3_length: 15; d_call: NA; v_call: TRBV20-1; clone_size: many; cdr3_aa: CSASPVRETGNTIYF; cdr3_nt: TGCAGTGCTAGCCCCGTGAGAGAAACTGGAAACACCATATATTTT
j_call: TRBJ1-6; cdr3_length: 15; d_call: TRBD1; v_call: TRBV5-5; clone_size: many; cdr3_aa: CASSYYGTGSSPLHF; cdr3_nt: TGTGCCAGCAGCTACTACGGGACAGGGAGTTCACCCCTCCACTTT
j_call: TRBJ2-5; cdr3_length: 14; d_call: NA; v_call: TRBV20-1; clone_size: many; cdr3_aa: CSARDGGGLETQYF; cdr3_nt: TGCAGTGCTAGAGATGGAGGGGGGCTTGAGACCCAGTACTTC
j_call: TRBJ1-1; cdr3_length: 11; d_call: NA; v_call: TRBV6-1; clone_size: few; cdr3_aa: CASSARYEAFF; cdr3_nt: TGTGCCAGCAGCGCTAGGTATGAAGCTTTCTTT
j_call: TRBJ2-7; cdr3_length: 12; d_call: TRBD1; v_call: TRBV7-3; clone_size: NA; cdr3_aa: CAWGQGLYEQYF; cdr3_nt: TGTGCCTGGGGACAGGGCCTTTACGAGCAGTACTTC
j_call: TRBJ2-7; cdr3_length: 15; d_call: TRBD1; v_call: TRBV2; clone_size: NA; cdr3_aa: CASSAAGTDRYEQYF; cdr3_nt: TGTGCCAGCAGTGCTGCCGGGACAGACCGTTACGAGCAGTACTTC
j_call: TRBJ1-4; cdr3_length: 14; d_call: TRBD1; v_call: TRBV9; clone_size: NA; cdr3_aa: CASSVEAGGGKLFF; cdr3_nt: TGTGCCAGCAGCGTAGAAGCAGGGGGTGGAAAACTGTTTTTT
j_call: TRBJ2-7; cdr3_length: 16; d_call: TRBD1; v_call: TRBV4-3; clone_size: NA; cdr3_aa: CASSPRGQGQAYEQYF; cdr3_nt: TGCGCCAGCAGCCCGCGGGGACAGGGTCAGGCCTACGAGCAGTACTTC
j_call: TRBJ1-4; cdr3_length: 15; d_call: NA; v_call: TRBV19; clone_size: NA; cdr3_aa: CASSIGGLFDEKLFF; cdr3_nt: TGTGCCAGTAGTATCGGGGGGCTTTTCGATGAAAAACTGTTTTTT
j_call: TRBJ2-3; cdr3_length: 14; d_call: TRBD1; v_call: TRBV7-2; clone_size: NA; cdr3_aa: CASSRQGITDTQYF; cdr3_nt: TGTGCCAGCAGTAGACAGGGTATCACAGATACGCAGTATTTT
j_call: TRBJ2-2; cdr3_length: 15; d_call: TRBD1; v_call: TRBV5-1; clone_size: NA; cdr3_aa: CASSPGTGNTGELFF; cdr3_nt: TGCGCCAGCAGCCCCGGGACAGGAAACACCGGGGAGCTGTTTTTT
j_call: TRBJ2-1; cdr3_length: 15; d_call: TRBD1; v_call: TRBV10-3; clone_size: NA; cdr3_aa: CAIRNSGQIDNEQFF; cdr3_nt: TGTGCCATCAGGAACTCGGGACAGATAGACAATGAGCAGTTCTTC
j_call: TRBJ1-2; cdr3_length: 16; d_call: NA; v_call: TRBV5-4; clone_size: many; cdr3_aa: CASSLLVWGRDYGYTF; cdr3_nt: TGTGCCAGCAGCTTGTTGGTGTGGGGGCGCGACTATGGCTACACCTTC
j_call: TRBJ2-5; cdr3_length: 15; d_call: TRBD1; v_call: TRBV7-3; clone_size: NA; cdr3_aa: CASSLTSDRQETQYF; cdr3_nt: TGTGCCAGCAGCTTAACGTCGGACAGGCAAGAGACCCAGTACTTC
j_call: TRBJ1-6; cdr3_length: 19; d_call: NA; v_call: TRBV6-4; clone_size: few; cdr3_aa: CASSDSNFGGGKGNSPLHF; cdr3_nt: TGTGCCAGCAGTGACTCGAACTTCGGCGGGGGGAAAGGTAATTCACCCCTCCACTTT
j_call: TRBJ1-3; cdr3_length: 14; d_call: NA; v_call: TRBV19; clone_size: many; cdr3_aa: CASSTGSSGNTIYF; cdr3_nt: TGTGCCAGTAGTACAGGTTCCTCTGGAAACACCATATATTTT
j_call: TRBJ1-2; cdr3_length: 15; d_call: TRBD1; v_call: TRBV6-1; clone_size: few; cdr3_aa: CASRKAGTGGGGYTF; cdr3_nt: TGTGCCAGCAGAAAAGCCGGGACAGGAGGCGGCGGCTACACCTTC
j_call: TRBJ2-5; cdr3_length: 14; d_call: TRBD2; v_call: TRBV20-1; clone_size: many; cdr3_aa: CSARGGQNQETQYF; cdr3_nt: TGCAGTGCTAGGGGAGGGCAGAACCAAGAGACCCAGTACTTC
j_call: TRBJ1-1; cdr3_length: 18; d_call: TRBD1; v_call: TRBV4-1; clone_size: NA; cdr3_aa: CASSQADGTGWKYTEAFF; cdr3_nt: TGCGCCAGCAGCCAAGCTGACGGGACAGGGTGGAAGTACACTGAAGCTTTCTTT
j_call: TRBJ1-5; cdr3_length: 15; d_call: NA; v_call: TRBV6-1; clone_size: many; cdr3_aa: CASSEGPAGSLPQHF; cdr3_nt: TGTGCCAGCAGTGAAGGACCGGCAGGGTCATTACCCCAGCATTTT